Each of the 18 T cell receptor beta chains below was sequenced from the same sample in a study of T cells in Graves' hyperthyroidism and ophthalmopathy. The CDR3 regions of TCR beta were amplified from RNA transcripts. Using the HTBI primer set, a first-round RT-PCR was run on the TCR CDR3. From the multiplex PCR reads, TCRdb called clonotypes with MiXCR, one entry per CDR3 protein. The table includes around 380,000 distinct CDR3 sequences, around an eighth detected once. Sequences were obtained from blood. These receptors all come from a man between 25 and 39 years old with Graves' hyperthyroidism that later progressed to Graves' ophthalmopathy.

Comment on this clonotype: One base away lies a much larger clone, so this may be a sequencing read error. The chain links TRBV7-9 to TRBJ2-7, with a possible D match to TRBD2 (5 bases). V dropped 5 bases and J dropped 7 bases, with 21 bases sitting between them. The V gene's germline CDR1 is SEHNR and CDR2 FQNEAQ (reference sequence). This CDR3 has 15 residues. CDR3 sequence: CASSRGEGRIGEQYF. The CDR3 coding sequence is TGTGCCAGCAGCCGCGGAGAGGGCCGGATCGGTGAGCAGTACTTC. The variable domain in full, completed from reference TRBV7-9 and TRBJ2-7, reads DTGVSQNPRHKITKRGQNVTFRCDPISEHNRLYWYRQTLGQGPEFLTYFQNEAQLEKSRLLSDRFSAERPKGSFSTLEIQRTEQGDSAMYLCASSRGEGRIGEQYFGPGTRLTVT.

This clonotype was observed at least ten times. The chain recombines TRBV9 with TRBJ1-5, with TRBD1 matching 9 bases. Looked up from germline, CDR1 is SGDLS and CDR2 is YYNGEE. The junction had 1 base not matched to a gene; V was cut back by 3 bases and J by 6 bases. The CDR3 runs 13 residues. The CDR3 protein is CASSEGQGQPQHF. For the CDR3, the DNA is TGTGCCAGCAGCGAGGGACAGGGTCAGCCCCAGCATTTT.

To note about this clonotype: This may be a read error: a much more frequent sequence differs by one nucleotide. The V gene is TRBV12-3 or TRBV12-4, the J gene TRBJ1-2; D is undetermined. This CDR3 spans 11 amino acids. The CDR3 protein is CTSSFSSGYTF. In DNA form, the CDR3 reads TGTACCAGCAGTTTTTCAAGTGGCTACACCTTC.

This clonotype has ten or more counts. The V gene is TRBV7-3, the J gene TRBJ2-2; maybe TRBD1 (6 bases). This CDR3 comprises 15 residues. Looked up from germline, CDR1 is SGHTA and CDR2 is FQGTGA. V lost 2 bases, J lost 0 bases, and 7 bases lay in between. CDR3 in DNA: TGTGCCAGCAGCTTAGGGACAACGAACACCGGGGAGCTGTTTTTT. Encoded protein: CASSLGTTNTGELFF.

The chain is built from TRBV13 and TRBJ1-4; D is perhaps TRBD1 (5 bases). The CDR3 is 17 amino acids. V was pared by 3 bases and J by 0 bases, with 14 bases between. Per the germline V gene, CDR1 is PRHDT and CDR2 is FYEKMQ (reference sequence). CDR3 in amino acids: CASSLSRGGATNEKLFF. The CDR3 DNA reads TGTGCCAGCAGCTTGTCCCGGGGGGGGGCAACTAATGAAAAACTGTTTTTT. Variable domain in full (rest from reference TRBV13 and TRBJ1-4): AAGVIQSPRHLIKEKRETATLKCYPIPRHDTVYWYQQGPGQDPQFLISFYEKMQSDKGSIPDRFSAQQFSDYHSELNMSSLELGDSALYFCASSLSRGGATNEKLFFGSGTQLSVL.

At least ten counts were recorded for this clonotype. The chain recombines TRBV20-1 with TRBJ2-7; no firm D call. V lost 0 bases, J lost 2 bases, and 23 bases lay in between. Germline V lookup: CDR1 DFQATT, CDR2 SNEGSKA (reference sequence). The CDR3 covers 18 residues. Here the CDR3 reads CSARDIGGIVYKTYEQYF. CDR3 in DNA: TGCAGTGCTAGAGATATTGGTGGGATCGTGTATAAGACCTACGAGCAGTACTTC.

The genes are TRBV27 and TRBJ2-7; no definite D call. Trimming took 9 bases from V and 7 from J, leaving 16 bases between them. The CDR3 covers 12 residues. CDR1 and CDR2 (germline): MNHEY, SMNVEV (reference sequence). The CDR3 protein is CASFGSNGEQYF. In DNA, the CDR3 is TGTGCCAGTTTCGGGTCGAATGGGGAGCAGTACTTC.

This clonotype was found many times. CDR3 region: CASSRTRDTLTEAFF. CDR3 DNA sequence: TGTGCCAGCAGCCGAACCCGGGACACCCTCACTGAAGCTTTCTTT. The chain employs TRBV3-1 and TRBJ1-1; D may be TRBD1 (6 bases). CDR1 and CDR2 (germline): LGHDT, YNNKEL (reference sequence). The length of the CDR3 is 15 residues. The germline V and J ends were trimmed by 4 bases and 4 bases, with 16 bases remaining between them.

Concerning this clonotype itself: A much larger clone differs from this one at a single base, so this may be a read error. The chain couples TRBV30 to TRBJ1-1, with unresolved D. Germline CDR1 and CDR2: GTSNPN and SVGIG (reference sequence). V was pared by 3 bases and J by 3 bases, with 5 bases between. The CDR3 has 11 residues. Written as DNA, the CDR3 is TGTGCCTGGAGCACGGACACTGAAGCTTTCTTT. Translation: CAWSTDTEAFF.

This clonotype occurred many times. This chain links TRBV5-6 with TRBJ2-7; D gene unclear. V lost 3 bases and J lost 0, with 7 bases in between. Germline V gene lookup returns CDR1 SGHDT and CDR2 YYEEEE. The CDR3 has 13 amino acids. The CDR3 region is CASSWTVSYEQYF. The CDR3 DNA is TGTGCCAGCAGCTGGACGGTCTCCTACGAGCAGTACTTC.

This clonotype has a count of ten or more. J is TRBJ1-4 and V is TRBV28; D gene uncertain. The CDR3 consists of 13 residues. Trimming took 9 bases from V and 0 from J, leaving 8 bases between them. The germline gives CDR1 MDHEN, CDR2 SYDVKM. The CDR3 coding sequence is TGTGCCAGTTCCGTCTCAACTAATGAAAAACTGTTTTTT. It specifies CASSVSTNEKLFF. The entire variable domain, with the rest obtained from reference TRBV28 and TRBJ1-4, is as follows: DVKVTQSSRYLVKRTGEKVFLECVQDMDHENMFWYRQDPGLGLRLIYFSYDVKMKEKGDIPEGYSVSREKKERFSLILESASTNQTSMYLCASSVSTNEKLFFGSGTQLSVL.

V is TRBV20-1 and J is TRBJ2-2; 8 bases align to TRBD2. The CDR3 contains 13 residues. CDR1 and CDR2 (germline): DFQATT, SNEGSKA (reference sequence). The CDR3, as DNA: TGCAGGGATCGGGGGGGGGTTACCGGGGAGCTGTTTTTT. Translating gives CRDRGGVTGELFF.

This clonotype was counted a few times. The rearrangement uses TRBV6-2 or TRBV6-3 and TRBJ1-6; D gene uncertain. Trimming removed 0 bases from V and 0 bases from J, with 9 bases in between. This CDR3 region has 17 residues. Germline V gene lookup returns CDR1 MNHEY and CDR2 SVGEGT. The CDR3 nucleotides read TGTGCCAGCAGTTACTCGAGGGAGAGCTCCTATAATTCACCCCTCCACTTT. This translates into CASSYSRESSYNSPLHF.

This clonotype was seen ten or more times. The chain carries TRBV27 and TRBJ1-5, with D maybe TRBD1 (5 bases). The germline CDR1 and CDR2 sequences are MNHEY and SMNVEV (reference sequence). Trimming removed 10 bases from V and 5 bases from J, with 15 bases in between. The CDR3 length is 13 residues. CDR3 protein: CATGGQGHQPQHF. The CDR3 DNA reads as TGTGCCACCGGCGGGCAGGGCCATCAGCCCCAGCATTTT.

Ten or more counts support this clonotype. V usage is TRBV2 and J usage is TRBJ2-3, with TRBD2 matching 12 bases. Trimming cost V 5 bases and J 5 bases; bases outside gene matches: 5. This CDR3 is built from 15 residues. Germline values: CDR1 SNHLY, CDR2 FYNNEI. CDR3 region: CASSSLAGGRDTQYF. The DNA of the CDR3 is TGTGCCAGCAGTTCTCTAGCGGGGGGGAGAGATACGCAGTATTTT. Full variable domain (outside the CDR3, taken from reference TRBV2 and TRBJ2-3): EPEVTQTPSHQVTQMGQEVILRCVPISNHLYFYWYRQILGQKVEFLVSFYNNEISEKSEIFDDQFSVERPDGSNFTLKIRSTKLEDSAMYFCASSSLAGGRDTQYFGPGTRLTVL.

A word on this clonotype: A read error may explain this, as a much larger clone is one base away. The V call is TRBV5-1, the J call TRBJ1-6; the D is unclear. Germline V gene data show CDR1 as SGHRS and CDR2 as YFSETQ. The CDR3 has 15 residues. The DNA of the CDR3 is TGCGCCAGCAGCTTGGACACGACCTATAATCCACCCCTCCACTTT. Protein: CASSLDTTYNPPLHF.

Concerning this clonotype itself: This may come from a read error, since a much larger clone is one base off. The rearrangement uses TRBV9 and TRBJ2-2; 9 positions match TRBD2. Looked up from germline, CDR1 is SGDLS and CDR2 is YYNGEE. CDR3 length: 16 residues. CDR3 amino acids: CASSVRPGTSTGDLFF. DNA of the CDR3: TGTGCCAGCAGCGTCAGACCCGGGACTAGCACCGGGGATCTGTTTTTT. Full variable domain (rest looked up from reference TRBV9 and TRBJ2-2): DSGVTQTPKHLITATGQRVTLRCSPRSGDLSVYWYQQSLDQGLQFLIQYYNGEERAKGNILERFSAQQFPDLHSELNLSSLELGDSALYFCASSVRPGTSTGDLFFGEGSRLTVL.

This clonotype occurred many times. V usage is TRBV6-5 and J usage is TRBJ2-5, with D possibly being TRBD2 (5 bases). There are 12 residues in the CDR3. Germline CDR1 is MNHEY and CDR2 is SVGAGI. V lost 2 bases to trimming and J lost 4 bases, with 5 bases between them. CDR3 protein: CASSYRGETQYF. The CDR3 DNA reads TGTGCCAGCAGTTACCGGGGAGAGACCCAGTACTTC.